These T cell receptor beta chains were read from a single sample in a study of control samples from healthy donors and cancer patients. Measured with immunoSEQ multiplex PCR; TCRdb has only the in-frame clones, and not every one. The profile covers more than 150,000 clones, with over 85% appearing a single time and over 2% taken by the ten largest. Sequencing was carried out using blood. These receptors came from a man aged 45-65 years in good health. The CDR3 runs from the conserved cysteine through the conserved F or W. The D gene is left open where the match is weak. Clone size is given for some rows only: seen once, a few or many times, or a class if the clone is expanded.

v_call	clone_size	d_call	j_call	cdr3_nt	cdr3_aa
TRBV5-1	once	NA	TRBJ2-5	TGCGCCAGCCATCAGGGATCAGAGACCCAGTACTTC	CASHQGSETQYF
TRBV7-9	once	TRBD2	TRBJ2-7	TGTGCCAGCAGCGATACTAGCGGGAGTCCTTCCGGGCCCTACGAGCAGTACTTC	CASSDTSGSPSGPYEQYF
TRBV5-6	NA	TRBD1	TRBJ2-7	TGTGCCAGCAGCCCGGACAGGGGGTCCTACGAGCAGTACTTC	CASSPDRGSYEQYF
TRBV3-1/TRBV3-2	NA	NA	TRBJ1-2	TGTGCCAGTGTTGGGGCAGGCGGCTACACCTTC	CASVGAGGYTF
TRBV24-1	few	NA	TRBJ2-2	TGTGCCACCAAGGGACCGAACACCGGGGAGCTGTTTTTT	CATKGPNTGELFF
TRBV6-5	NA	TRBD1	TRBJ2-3	TGTGCCAGCATTTTGACAGGGGGGACAGATACGCAGTATTTT	CASILTGGTDTQYF
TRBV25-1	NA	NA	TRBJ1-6	TGTGCCAGCAGTGAGGAGACGGGAAATTCACCCCTCCACTTT	CASSEETGNSPLHF
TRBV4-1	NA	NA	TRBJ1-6	TGCGCCAGCAGCCAAGATCGGGTTTTTAATTCACCCCTCCACTTT	CASSQDRVFNSPLHF
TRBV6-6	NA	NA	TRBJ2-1	TGTGCCAGCAAGGGCGGCAGTAACTACAATGAGCAGTTCTTC	CASKGGSNYNEQFF
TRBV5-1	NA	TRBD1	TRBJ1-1	TGCGCCAGCAGCCCTGACAGGGTGAACACTGAAGCTTTCTTT	CASSPDRVNTEAFF
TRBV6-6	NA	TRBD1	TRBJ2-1	TGTGCCAGCTGGGACAGGGGGCAAGGCTACAATGAGCAGTTCTTC	CASWDRGQGYNEQFF
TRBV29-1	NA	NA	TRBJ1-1	TGCAGCGTAGGAAACTTGAACACTGAAGCTTTCTTT	CSVGNLNTEAFF
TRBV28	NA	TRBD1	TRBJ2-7	TGTGCCAGCAGTCGCTACAGGGGGTTCTCCTACGAGCAGTACTTC	CASSRYRGFSYEQYF
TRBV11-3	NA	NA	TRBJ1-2	TGTGCCAGCAGCCCCACAGGGTACAGCTATGGCTACACCTTC	CASSPTGYSYGYTF
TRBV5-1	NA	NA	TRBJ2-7	TGCGCCAGCAGTGACGGGACGTTATCCGTCGAGCAGTACTTC	CASSDGTLSVEQYF
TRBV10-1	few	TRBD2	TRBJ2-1	TGCGCCAGCAGATCCGGACTAGCGGGAGAGAGGGGAATGGAGCAGTTCTTC	CASRSGLAGERGMEQFF
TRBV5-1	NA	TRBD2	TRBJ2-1	TGCGCCAGCAGTCCTGGCGGGGGGGGCAATGAGCAGTTCTTC	CASSPGGGGNEQFF
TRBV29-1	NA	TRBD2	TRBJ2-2	TGCAGCGTTTGGGCTAGCGGGAGATCAACCGGGGAGCTGTTTTTT	CSVWASGRSTGELFF